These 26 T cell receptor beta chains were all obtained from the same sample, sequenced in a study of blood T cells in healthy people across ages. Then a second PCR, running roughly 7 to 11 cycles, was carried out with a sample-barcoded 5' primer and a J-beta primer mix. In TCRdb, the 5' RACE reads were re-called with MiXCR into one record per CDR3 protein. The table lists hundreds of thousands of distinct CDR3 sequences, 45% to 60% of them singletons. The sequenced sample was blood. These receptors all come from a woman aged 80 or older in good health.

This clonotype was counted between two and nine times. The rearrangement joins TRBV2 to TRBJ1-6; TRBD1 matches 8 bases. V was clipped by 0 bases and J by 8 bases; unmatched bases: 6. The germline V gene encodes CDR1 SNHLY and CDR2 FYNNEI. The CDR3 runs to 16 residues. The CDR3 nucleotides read TGTGCCAGCAGTGAAGCTTTCAGGGGGCTTGATTCACCCCTCCACTTT. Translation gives CASSEAFRGLDSPLHF.

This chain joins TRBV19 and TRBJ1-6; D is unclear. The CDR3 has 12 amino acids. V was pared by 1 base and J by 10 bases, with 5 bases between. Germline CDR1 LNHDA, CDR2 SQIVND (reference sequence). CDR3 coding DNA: TGTGCCAGTAGTATAGCTGGATCACCCCTCCACTTT. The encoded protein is CASSIAGSPLHF.

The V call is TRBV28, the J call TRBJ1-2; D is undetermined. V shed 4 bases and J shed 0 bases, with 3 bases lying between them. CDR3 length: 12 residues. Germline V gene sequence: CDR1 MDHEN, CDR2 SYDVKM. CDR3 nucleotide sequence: TGTGCCAGCAGTTGGGCTAACTATGGCTACACCTTC. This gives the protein CASSWANYGYTF.

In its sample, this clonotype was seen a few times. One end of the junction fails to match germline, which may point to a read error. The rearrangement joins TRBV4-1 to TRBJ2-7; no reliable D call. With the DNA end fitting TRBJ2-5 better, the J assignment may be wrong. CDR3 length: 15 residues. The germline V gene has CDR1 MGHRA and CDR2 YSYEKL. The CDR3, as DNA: TGCGCCAGTAGCCAAGCCTCTGACTCAACGAAGACCCAGTACTTC. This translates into CASSQASDSTKTQYF.

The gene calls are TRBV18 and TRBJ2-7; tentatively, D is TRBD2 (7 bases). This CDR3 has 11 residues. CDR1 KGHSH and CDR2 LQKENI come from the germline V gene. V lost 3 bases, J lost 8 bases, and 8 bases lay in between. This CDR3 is CASSPGGQQYF. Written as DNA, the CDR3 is TGTGCCAGCTCACCCGGGGGGCAGCAGTACTTC.

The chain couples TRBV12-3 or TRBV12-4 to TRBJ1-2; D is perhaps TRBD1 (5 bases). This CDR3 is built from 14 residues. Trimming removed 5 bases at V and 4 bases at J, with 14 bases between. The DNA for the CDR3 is TGTGCCAGCAGTCCCCATCCGGGGACCTATGGCTACACCTTC. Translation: CASSPHPGTYGYTF.

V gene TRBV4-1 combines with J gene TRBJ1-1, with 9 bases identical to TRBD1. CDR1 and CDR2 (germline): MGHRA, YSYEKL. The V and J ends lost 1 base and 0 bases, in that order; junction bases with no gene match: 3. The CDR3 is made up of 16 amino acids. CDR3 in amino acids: CASSQGRTGVNTEAFF. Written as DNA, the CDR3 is TGCGCCAGCAGCCAAGGTAGGACAGGGGTGAACACTGAAGCTTTCTTT.

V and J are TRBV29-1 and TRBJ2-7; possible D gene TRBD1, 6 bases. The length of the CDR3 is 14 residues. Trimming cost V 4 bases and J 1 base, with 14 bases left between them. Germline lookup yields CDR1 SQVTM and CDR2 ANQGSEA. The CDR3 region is CSVGDKRKSYEQYF. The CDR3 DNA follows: TGCAGCGTTGGGGACAAGAGAAAATCCTACGAGCAGTACTTC.

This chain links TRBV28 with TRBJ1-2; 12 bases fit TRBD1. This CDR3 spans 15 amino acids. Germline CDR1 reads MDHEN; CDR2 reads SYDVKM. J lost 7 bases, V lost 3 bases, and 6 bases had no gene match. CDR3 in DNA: TGTGCCAGCAGTTTCTCCGGGACAGGGGGCCGTGGCTACACCTTC. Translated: CASSFSGTGGRGYTF.

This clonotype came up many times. The CDR3 nucleotides are TGCGCCAGCAGCTTGATAAGCGGGCAAGAGACCCAGTACTTC. Amino acid sequence: CASSLISGQETQYF. The chain uses TRBV5-1 and TRBJ2-5, with D perhaps matching TRBD2 (6 bases). CDR3 size: 14 residues. The germline V gene has CDR1 SGHRS and CDR2 YFSETQ. Deletions cut 1 base from V and 2 bases from J, with 9 bases between. The full variable domain, rest sourced from reference TRBV5-1 and TRBJ2-5, is KAGVTQTPRYLIKTRGQQVTLSCSPISGHRSVSWYQQTPGQGLQFLFEYFSETQRNKGNFPGRFSGRQFSNSRSEMNVSTLELGDSALYLCASSLISGQETQYFGPGTRLLVL.

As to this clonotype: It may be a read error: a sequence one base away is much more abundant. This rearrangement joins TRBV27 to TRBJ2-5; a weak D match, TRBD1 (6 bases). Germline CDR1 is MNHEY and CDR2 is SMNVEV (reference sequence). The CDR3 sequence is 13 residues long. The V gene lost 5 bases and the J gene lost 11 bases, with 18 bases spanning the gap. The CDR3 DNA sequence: TGTGCCAGCAGTCCGGCAACAGGGAGTGAGCAGTACTTC. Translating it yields CASSPATGSEQYF.

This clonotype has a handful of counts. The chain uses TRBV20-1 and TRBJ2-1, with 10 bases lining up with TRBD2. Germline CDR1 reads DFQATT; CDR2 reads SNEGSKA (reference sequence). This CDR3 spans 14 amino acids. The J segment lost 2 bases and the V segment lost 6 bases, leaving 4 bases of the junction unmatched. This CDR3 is CSATAGGAYNEQFF. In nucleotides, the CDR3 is TGCAGTGCCACAGCGGGGGGGGCCTACAATGAGCAGTTCTTC.

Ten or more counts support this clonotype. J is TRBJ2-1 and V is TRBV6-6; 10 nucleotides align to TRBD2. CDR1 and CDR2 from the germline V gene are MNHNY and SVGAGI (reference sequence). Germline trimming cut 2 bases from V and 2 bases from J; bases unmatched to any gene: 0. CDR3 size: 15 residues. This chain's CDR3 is CASSYTSGTYNEQFF. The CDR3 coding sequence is TGTGCCAGCAGTTACACTAGCGGGACCTACAATGAGCAGTTCTTC.

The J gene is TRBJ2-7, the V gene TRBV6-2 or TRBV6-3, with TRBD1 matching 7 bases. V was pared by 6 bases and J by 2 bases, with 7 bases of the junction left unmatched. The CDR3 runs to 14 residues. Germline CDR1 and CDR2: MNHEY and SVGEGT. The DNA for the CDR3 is TGTGCCAGCAGGAATCGACAGGGTACCTACGAGCAGTACTTC. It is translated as CASRNRQGTYEQYF.

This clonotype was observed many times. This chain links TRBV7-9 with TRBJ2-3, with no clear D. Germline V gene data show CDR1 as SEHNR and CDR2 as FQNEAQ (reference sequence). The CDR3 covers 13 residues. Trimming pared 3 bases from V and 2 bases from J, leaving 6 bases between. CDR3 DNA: TGTGCCAGCAGCTTGGTTAACACAGATACGCAGTATTTT. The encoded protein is CASSLVNTDTQYF.

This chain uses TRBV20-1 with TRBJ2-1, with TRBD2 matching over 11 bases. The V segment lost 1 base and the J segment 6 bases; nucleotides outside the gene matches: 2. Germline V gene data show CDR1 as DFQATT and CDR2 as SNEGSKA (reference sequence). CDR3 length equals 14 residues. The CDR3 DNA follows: TGCAGTGCTAGAGTTCTAGCGGGAGGCAATGAGCAGTTCTTC. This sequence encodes CSARVLAGGNEQFF.

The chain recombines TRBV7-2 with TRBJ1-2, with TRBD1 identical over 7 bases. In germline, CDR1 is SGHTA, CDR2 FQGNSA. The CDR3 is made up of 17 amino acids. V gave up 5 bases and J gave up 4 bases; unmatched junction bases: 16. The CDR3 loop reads CASSPRAGGPRSYGYTF. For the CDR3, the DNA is TGTGCCAGCAGCCCCCGGGCAGGGGGACCACGGAGCTATGGCTACACCTTC.

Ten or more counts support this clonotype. The CDR3 nucleotides read TGCAGCTACGCCGACCTAGGGACTGAAGAGACCCAGTACTTC. Protein product: CSYADLGTEETQYF. The V gene is TRBV29-1, the J gene TRBJ2-5, with a possible D match to TRBD2 (6 bases). CDR3 length: 14 amino acids. CDR1 and CDR2 (germline): SQVTM, ANQGSEA. V dropped 8 bases and J dropped 3 bases, with 19 bases sitting between them.

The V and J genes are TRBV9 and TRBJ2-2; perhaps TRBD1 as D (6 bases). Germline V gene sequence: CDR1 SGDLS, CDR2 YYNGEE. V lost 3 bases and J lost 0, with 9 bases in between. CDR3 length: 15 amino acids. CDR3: CASSGGGANTGELFF. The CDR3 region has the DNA TGTGCCAGCAGCGGAGGGGGAGCGAACACCGGGGAGCTGTTTTTT.

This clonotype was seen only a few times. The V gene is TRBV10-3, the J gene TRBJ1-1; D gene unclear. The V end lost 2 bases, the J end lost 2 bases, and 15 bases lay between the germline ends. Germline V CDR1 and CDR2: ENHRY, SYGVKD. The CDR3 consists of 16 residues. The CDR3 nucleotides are TGTGCCATCAGTGAGAGGGCAGGAAGGCAAAACACTGAAGCTTTCTTT. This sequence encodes CAISERAGRQNTEAFF.

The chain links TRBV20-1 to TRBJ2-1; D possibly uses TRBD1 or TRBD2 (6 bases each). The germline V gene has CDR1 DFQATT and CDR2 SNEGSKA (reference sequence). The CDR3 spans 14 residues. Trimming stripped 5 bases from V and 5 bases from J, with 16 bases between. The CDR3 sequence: CSAPRGAAHNEQFF. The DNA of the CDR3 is TGCAGTGCTCCGAGGGGGGCTGCCCACAATGAGCAGTTCTTC.

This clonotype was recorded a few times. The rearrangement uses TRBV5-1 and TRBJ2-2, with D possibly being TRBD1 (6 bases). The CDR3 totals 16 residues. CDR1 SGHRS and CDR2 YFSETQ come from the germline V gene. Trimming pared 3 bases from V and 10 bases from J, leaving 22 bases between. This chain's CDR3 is CASSYGAGVSAEELFF. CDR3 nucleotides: TGCGCCAGCAGCTACGGTGCAGGGGTCAGCGCCGAGGAGCTGTTTTTT.

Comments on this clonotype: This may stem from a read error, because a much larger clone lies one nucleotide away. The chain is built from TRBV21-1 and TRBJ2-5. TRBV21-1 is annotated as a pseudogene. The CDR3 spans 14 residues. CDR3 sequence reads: CASSKQDQDYERYF. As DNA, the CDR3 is TGTGCCAGCAGCAAACAAGACCAGGATTACGAGCGGTACTTC.

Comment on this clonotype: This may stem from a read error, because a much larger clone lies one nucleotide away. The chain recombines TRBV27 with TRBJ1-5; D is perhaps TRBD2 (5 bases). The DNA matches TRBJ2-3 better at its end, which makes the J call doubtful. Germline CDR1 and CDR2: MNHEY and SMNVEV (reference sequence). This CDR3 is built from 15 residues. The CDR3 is CASSLWGDSNQPQYF. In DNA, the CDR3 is TGTGCCAGCAGTTTATGGGGAGATTCCAATCAGCCCCAGTATTTT.

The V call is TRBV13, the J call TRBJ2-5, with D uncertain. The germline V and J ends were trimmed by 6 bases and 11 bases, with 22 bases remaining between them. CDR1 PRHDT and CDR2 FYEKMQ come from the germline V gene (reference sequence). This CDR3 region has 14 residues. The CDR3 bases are TGTGCCAGCAGTCTTAGTCCAGGTTCCTATGAGCAGTACTTC. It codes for CASSLSPGSYEQYF.

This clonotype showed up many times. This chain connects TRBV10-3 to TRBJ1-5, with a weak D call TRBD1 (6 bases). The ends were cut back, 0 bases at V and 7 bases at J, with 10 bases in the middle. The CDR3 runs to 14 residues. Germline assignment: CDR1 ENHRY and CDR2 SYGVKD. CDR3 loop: CAISESGQGQPQHF. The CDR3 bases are TGTGCCATCAGTGAGTCGGGCCAGGGGCAGCCCCAGCATTTT.